This T cell receptor beta chain was profiled in a study of cytomegalovirus exposure and HLA in healthy donors. Looking at the study overall: Around 85 million unique TCR sequences came from HLA-typed donors in an early release.

Regarding this clone: The antigen is not known.

PCR primers comprised 60 Vbeta and 13 Jbeta primers. Method: immunoSEQ multiplex PCR; TCRdb's copy keeps in-frame clones and lacks some. The data show 150,000 to 200,000 clones, 81% seen once. Germline values: CDR1 MNHNY, CDR2 SVGAGI (reference sequence). The CDR3 consists of 14 residues. Losses at the gene ends were 5 bases for V and 7 bases for J; bases not matched to a gene: 5. Study results and limitations: Later analysis identified a missense DCLRE1C variant that was linked to TCR beta V- and J-gene trimming. Several V segments, TRBV6-2 and TRBV6-3 among them, could not be told apart and were dropped. The investigators catalogued 150 to 200 TCR beta chains as cytomegalovirus-associated.

The clonotype originates from a man in his fifties or sixties in good health and CMV-seronegative. The sequenced material came from PBMCs. This chain uses TRBV6-6 with TRBJ1-5; 10 positions match TRBD1. The CDR3 loop reads CASSQGQGGQPQHF. CDR3 DNA sequence: TGTGCCAGCAGTCAAGGACAGGGGGGGCAGCCCCAGCATTTT.